This T cell receptor beta chain was identified in a study of tumor and adjacent non-tumor tissue in lung cancer. Study outcomes and limitations: Tumor tissue had significantly higher TCR diversity than normal lung.

As concerns this clonotype: No antigen is known for it.

CDR1 SGHAT and CDR2 FQNNGV come from the germline V gene. The CDR3 has 10 residues. A modified ARM-PCR protocol with three rounds of nested PCR amplified TCRbeta. Each CDR3 protein is one row after TCRdb ran MiXCR on the multiplex PCR reads. Of some 66,000 distinct CDR3 sequences listed, roughly two thirds are singletons. The template was RNA from unsorted bulk tissue. Distant lung tissue was collected more than 3 cm away from the tumor edge. Chemotherapy-naive patients with new lung cancer underwent thoracic surgery in China, August–late 2014. The receptor's source is a man in his 70s with non-small cell lung cancer. The chain couples TRBV11-2 to TRBJ2-7; D tentatively reads TRBD1 or TRBD2 (5 bases each). Material: distant non-tumor lung tissue. The CDR3: CAIRGVEQYF. CDR3 DNA: TGTGCTATCAGAGGGGTCGAGCAGTACTTC.